Listed below are T cell receptor beta chains from one sample, sequenced in a study of blood T cell repertoires in COVID-19. Profiling relied on immunoSEQ multiplex PCR, and the TCRdb table lists in-frame clones only, not all of them. The table shows a few hundred thousand clones, with almost 85% occurring only once. The sequenced material came from peripheral blood. These receptor sequences come from a human donor in a cohort sampled during active COVID-19. CDR3s include the opening cysteine and the closing phenylalanine or tryptophan. D genes are given only for firm matches. Size tells how often a clone was seen (once, few, many) or the class of an expanded clone, and some rows leave it out.

J gene	V gene	clone size	D gene	CDR3 protein	CDR3 DNA
TRBJ1-5	TRBV6-5	NA	NA	CASSYKRGNQPQHF	TGTGCCAGCAGTTATAAGAGGGGCAATCAGCCCCAGCATTTT
TRBJ1-1	TRBV6-5	NA	NA	CASSYAARGLPEAFF	TGTGCCAGCAGTTACGCTGCTCGGGGTTTACCTGAAGCTTTCTTT
TRBJ1-1	TRBV7-3	NA	NA	CASSYQGNTEAFF	TGTGCCAGCAGTTACCAGGGGAACACTGAAGCTTTCTTT
TRBJ2-7	TRBV5-1	NA	NA	CASSFGRTYEQYF	TGCGCCAGCAGCTTTGGCAGAACCTACGAGCAGTACTTC
TRBJ2-7	TRBV30	once	TRBD1	CAWSVTGGYSYEQYF	TGTGCCTGGAGTGTAACAGGGGGCTATTCCTACGAGCAGTACTTC
TRBJ2-3	TRBV30	NA	TRBD2	CACKASGGPDTQYF	TGTGCCTGTAAGGCTAGCGGGGGCCCAGATACGCAGTATTTT
TRBJ1-3	TRBV23-1	NA	NA	CASSRQGGVSGNTIYF	TGCGCCAGCAGTCGACAAGGGGGGGTTTCAGGAAACACCATATATTTT
TRBJ2-3	TRBV5-1	NA	TRBD2	CASSPQLAGGQDTQYF	TGCGCCAGCAGCCCTCAACTAGCGGGGGGGCAAGATACGCAGTATTTT
TRBJ1-6	TRBV4-2	NA	NA	CASSQEGQGGSPLHF	TGTGCCAGCAGCCAAGAAGGGCAGGGAGGTTCACCCCTCCACTTT
TRBJ1-5	TRBV7-9	NA	NA	CASSQGWGQPQHF	TGTGCCAGCAGTCAGGGTTGGGGTCAGCCCCAGCATTTT
TRBJ2-7	TRBV7-9	NA	NA	CASYFDRLPYEQYF	TGTGCCAGTTACTTTGACAGGTTGCCCTACGAGCAGTACTTC
TRBJ2-7	TRBV7-9	NA	NA	CASSLNPLAAIRGEQYF	TGTGCCAGCTCCTTAAACCCCCTAGCAGCCATCCGCGGCGAGCAGTACTTC
TRBJ1-4	TRBV21-1	few	NA	CASSKSPLQEATNEKLFF	TGTGCCAGCAGTAAAAGTCCGCTTCAAGAGGCAACTAATGAAAAACTGTTTTTT
TRBJ1-1	TRBV18	few	TRBD1	CASSPGDRGEGMNTEAFF	TGTGCCAGCTCACCTGGAGACAGGGGTGAGGGGATGAACACTGAAGCTTTCTTT
TRBJ1-1	TRBV7-9	NA	NA	CASSLVQSGLLNTEAFF	TGTGCCAGCAGCTTAGTCCAGTCAGGGTTATTGAACACTGAAGCTTTCTTT
TRBJ1-1	TRBV18	NA	TRBD1	CASSPDRGRVTEAFF	TGTGCCAGCTCACCCGACAGGGGGCGGGTCACTGAAGCTTTCTTT
TRBJ1-4	TRBV11-2	few	TRBD1	CASSPGQGGEKLFF	TGTGCCAGCAGCCCGGGACAGGGAGGTGAAAAACTGTTTTTT
TRBJ2-2	TRBV9	NA	NA	CASSVVANTGELFF	TGTGCCAGCAGCGTAGTCGCGAACACCGGGGAGCTGTTTTTT
TRBJ2-3	TRBV27	NA	TRBD1	CASSLQGADTQYF	TGTGCCAGCAGTTTACAGGGGGCAGATACGCAGTATTTT
TRBJ1-5	TRBV2	NA	TRBD1	CASSELGTGSKQPQHF	TGTGCCAGCAGTGAGCTGGGGACAGGCAGTAAACAGCCCCAGCATTTT
TRBJ1-4	TRBV18	NA	NA	CASSPGGEKLFF	TGTGCCAGCTCACCGGGAGGTGAAAAACTGTTTTTT
TRBJ2-3	TRBV6-5	NA	TRBD2	CASRNSGGARDTQYF	TGTGCCAGCAGGAATAGCGGGGGGGCTAGAGATACGCAGTATTTT
TRBJ2-7	TRBV5-1	NA	NA	CASSLHFVENGANEQYF	TGCGCCAGCAGCTTGCATTTTGTTGAGAACGGAGCCAACGAGCAGTACTTC
TRBJ1-1	TRBV6-5	NA	TRBD1	CASSQQGAGHTEAFF	TGTGCCAGCAGCCAACAGGGGGCCGGCCACACTGAAGCTTTCTTT
TRBJ1-2	TRBV5-1	NA	TRBD1	CASSPGQGAYGYTF	TGCGCCAGCAGCCCGGGACAGGGGGCCTATGGCTACACCTTC
TRBJ1-5	TRBV19	NA	NA	CASSREISQPQHF	TGTGCCAGTAGCAGGGAAATTTCTCAGCCCCAGCATTTT
TRBJ2-3	TRBV29-1	NA	NA	CSVVVGYFSTDTQYF	TGCAGCGTGGTGGTCGGGTACTTCAGCACAGATACGCAGTATTTT
TRBJ1-2	TRBV6-5	NA	NA	CASSRGSGAYGYTF	TGTGCCAGCAGCCGTGGGTCAGGGGCCTATGGCTACACCTTC
TRBJ2-5	TRBV5-8	few	TRBD2	CASSTGTRELETQYF	TGTGCCAGCAGCACCGGGACTAGGGAACTAGAGACCCAGTACTTC
TRBJ1-4	TRBV18	NA	TRBD1	CASSPLDRAANEKLFF	TGTGCCAGCTCACCACTCGACAGGGCAGCTAATGAAAAACTGTTTTTT
TRBJ2-7	TRBV30	NA	NA	CAWSPTHGVRQYF	TGTGCCTGGAGTCCAACACACGGGGTACGGCAGTACTTC
TRBJ1-2	TRBV6-4	NA	TRBD1	CASSDQIGQGVGGYTF	TGTGCCAGCAGTGACCAAATCGGACAGGGGGTGGGTGGCTACACCTTC
TRBJ2-7	TRBV20-1	NA	NA	CSARGIHEQYF	TGCAGTGCTAGGGGCATCCACGAGCAGTACTTC
TRBJ1-1	TRBV15	NA	NA	CATSSLTTAYEAFF	TGTGCCACCAGCAGCCTAACGACAGCCTATGAAGCTTTCTTT
TRBJ2-7	TRBV4-2	few	NA	CASSQDHTTYEQYF	TGTGCCAGCAGCCAAGATCACACGACCTACGAGCAGTACTTC
TRBJ1-1	TRBV2	NA	NA	CASRTEMNTEAFF	TGTGCCAGCAGAACCGAGATGAACACTGAAGCTTTCTTT
TRBJ2-3	TRBV5-4	NA	NA	CASSLVVGGPRTDTQYF	TGTGCCAGCAGCTTGGTTGTCGGGGGGCCCAGAACAGATACGCAGTATTTT
TRBJ2-2	TRBV12-3/TRBV12-4	NA	TRBD2	CASSRGGGGELFF	TGTGCCAGCAGCCGCGGGGGAGGCGGGGAGCTGTTTTTT
TRBJ2-2	TRBV7-9	NA	TRBD1	CASSAGTGYPQNTGELFF	TGTGCCAGCAGCGCCGGGACAGGGTACCCACAAAACACCGGGGAGCTGTTTTTT
TRBJ1-1	TRBV24-1	few	TRBD1	CATSAHETGKRTEAFF	TGTGCCACCAGTGCCCATGAGACAGGGAAGCGCACTGAAGCTTTCTTT
TRBJ2-2	TRBV3-1/TRBV3-2	NA	NA	CASSRGTSAKIGELFF	TGTGCCAGCAGCCGTGGGACATCCGCAAAAATCGGGGAGCTGTTTTTT
TRBJ2-1	TRBV3-1/TRBV3-2	NA	TRBD2	CASSQERAGGFNEQFF	TGTGCCAGCAGCCAAGAGCGGGCGGGGGGGTTCAATGAGCAGTTCTTC
TRBJ2-1	TRBV5-4	NA	TRBD1	CASSFTGGIYNEQFF	TGTGCCAGCAGCTTTACAGGGGGAATATACAATGAGCAGTTCTTC
TRBJ1-3	TRBV6-5	NA	NA	CASGAFSGNTIYF	TGTGCCAGCGGGGCATTCTCTGGAAACACCATATATTTT
TRBJ2-5	TRBV6-5	once	NA	CASSNREETQYF	TGTGCCAGCAGCAACAGGGAAGAGACCCAGTACTTC
TRBJ2-7	TRBV27	once	TRBD1	CASSLTGGYRTEQYF	TGTGCCAGCAGTTTAACAGGGGGTTACAGGACCGAGCAGTACTTC
TRBJ1-4	TRBV5-1	NA	NA	CASSGPENEKLFF	TGCGCCAGCAGTGGGCCCGAAAATGAAAAACTGTTTTTT
TRBJ1-5	TRBV27	few	NA	CASSQQRNQPQHF	TGTGCCAGCAGCCAACAGCGCAATCAGCCCCAGCATTTT
TRBJ1-2	TRBV4-2	NA	TRBD1	CASSLASAGQIIGLTNYGYTF	TGTGCCAGCAGCCTCGCTTCGGCGGGACAGATTATCGGATTAACAAACTATGGCTACACCTTC
TRBJ2-1	TRBV3-1/TRBV3-2	NA	NA	CASSQNSQGREQFF	TGTGCCAGCAGCCAGAATTCACAGGGTCGTGAGCAGTTCTTC
TRBJ2-7	TRBV7-9	NA	TRBD1	CASSYPTGTGGVTEQYF	TGTGCCAGCAGCTACCCTACCGGGACAGGGGGCGTGACCGAGCAGTACTTC